Presented here are 30 T cell receptor beta chains from one specimen sequenced in a study of T cells in Graves' hyperthyroidism and ophthalmopathy. TCR beta CDR3 sequences were amplified from RNA transcripts. RT-PCR in the first round (using the HTBI primer set) targeted the TCR CDR3. TCRdb reanalysed the multiplex PCR reads using MiXCR and keeps one entry per CDR3 protein. The repertoire holds 550,000 to 600,000 distinct CDR3 sequences, approximately 15% seen once, with about 7% in the top ten. The sample comprised blood. The receptors were sampled from a woman aged 18-29 years with Graves' ophthalmopathy.

The rearrangement links TRBV30 to TRBJ2-6; D gene unclear. The CDR3 totals 15 residues. The germline CDR1 and CDR2 sequences are GTSNPN and SVGIG (reference sequence). Trimming pared 3 bases from V and 0 bases from J, leaving 9 bases between. The CDR3 protein is CAWSSSISGANVLTF. The CDR3 nucleotides read TGTGCCTGGAGCTCCAGTATCTCTGGGGCCAACGTCCTGACTTTC.

About this clonotype itself: A read error may be the cause here, since a much bigger clone is one base away. The genes are TRBV29-1 and TRBJ2-1; the match to TRBD2 covers 11 bases. The germline V gene has CDR1 SQVTM and CDR2 ANQGSEA. Trimming removed 1 base from V and 8 bases from J; junction bases left unmatched: 10. The CDR3 loop spans 16 amino acids. The CDR3 protein is CSVEGTSGRIYDEQFF. In nucleotides, the CDR3 is TGCAGCGTTGAAGGGACTAGCGGGCGTATATACGATGAGCAGTTCTTC.

This clonotype has just a few counts. This sequence joins TRBV5-1 and TRBJ1-6, with 11 bases lining up with TRBD1. CDR1 is SGHRS, CDR2 YFSETQ, per germline. This CDR3 is built from 13 residues. V lost 7 bases, J lost 10 bases, and 4 bases stayed unmatched. The CDR3 loop is CASGGTGGSPLHF. The CDR3 DNA reads TGCGCCAGCGGAGGGACAGGGGGGTCACCCCTCCACTTT.

This clonotype was detected many times. The V and J genes are TRBV11-3 and TRBJ1-1; tentative D call: TRBD1 (6 bases). Trimming stripped 0 bases from V and 7 bases from J, with 12 bases between. The germline CDR1 and CDR2 sequences are SGHNT and YENEEA. CDR3 size: 14 residues. Here the CDR3 reads CASSLEAGENEAFF. DNA of the CDR3: TGTGCCAGCAGCTTAGAGGCAGGGGAGAATGAAGCTTTCTTT.

This clonotype was observed many times. The V gene is TRBV3-1, the J gene TRBJ2-7, with TRBD1 identical over 8 bases. V shed 3 bases, J shed 5 bases, and the junction held 6 bases outside the gene matches. This CDR3 comprises 14 residues. Germline loops: CDR1 LGHDT, CDR2 YNNKEL (reference sequence). The CDR3 spells CASSQRQGRNEQYF. As DNA, the CDR3 is TGTGCCAGCAGCCAGAGACAGGGGAGGAACGAGCAGTACTTC.

In its sample, this clonotype was seen a few times. The rearrangement joins TRBV7-2 to TRBJ2-7, with D possibly matching TRBD2 (5 bases). Germline V gene data show CDR1 as SGHTA and CDR2 as FQGNSA. This CDR3 is 13 amino acids long. V lost 6 bases and J 4 bases, leaving 13 bases between the germline ends. This chain's CDR3 is CASSGWERYEQYF. The CDR3 coding sequence is TGTGCCAGCAGTGGGTGGGAGAGGTACGAGCAGTACTTC.

In the case of this clonotype: A much larger clone lies a single base off, so this may be a read error. The chain joins TRBV6-1 to TRBJ2-5; D is possibly TRBD1 (6 bases). The ends were cut back, 7 bases at V and 4 bases at J, with 13 bases in the middle. CDR1 and CDR2 from the germline V gene are MNHNS and SASEGT. This CDR3 has 13 residues. The CDR3 loop is CASTGTSLETQYF. CDR3 nucleotides: TGTGCCAGCACGGGGACATCCCTAGAGACCCAGTACTTC.

A few counts support this clonotype. The gene calls are TRBV5-4 and TRBJ2-7, with D possibly matching TRBD2 (7 bases). This CDR3 has 16 residues. Germline lookup yields CDR1 SGHNT and CDR2 YYREEE (reference sequence). V was pared by 0 bases and J by 4 bases, with 17 bases between. CDR3 in amino acids: CASSLGGGGARYEQYF. The CDR3 DNA reads TGTGCCAGCAGCTTGGGCGGTGGGGGGGCGCGGTACGAGCAGTACTTC.

V and J are TRBV5-6 and TRBJ2-7, with D possibly being TRBD1 (6 bases). Germline CDR1 is SGHDT and CDR2 is YYEEEE. V was pared by 4 bases and J by 5 bases, with 19 bases between. The CDR3 has 15 amino acids. CDR3 amino acids: CASSQDPQGPNEQYF. CDR3 nucleotides: TGTGCCAGCAGCCAAGACCCGCAGGGGCCTAACGAGCAGTACTTC. The whole variable domain, remainder taken from reference TRBV5-6 and TRBJ2-7, is DAGVTQSPTHLIKTRGQQVTLRCSPKSGHDTVSWYQQALGQGPQFIFQYYEEEERQRGNFPDRFSGHQFPNYSSELNVNALLLGDSALYLCASSQDPQGPNEQYFGPGTRLTVT.

The chain combines TRBV3-1 with TRBJ2-1, with 7 bases lining up with TRBD2. The CDR3 extends over 16 amino acids. The V and J ends lost 0 bases and 4 bases, in that order; junction bases with no gene match: 6. Per the germline V gene, CDR1 is LGHDT and CDR2 is YNNKEL (reference sequence). CDR3 DNA sequence: TGTGCCAGCAGCCAAGACCGGACTAGGCGGTACAATGAGCAGTTCTTC. This sequence encodes CASSQDRTRRYNEQFF.

This clonotype was counted ten times or more. V usage is TRBV19 and J usage is TRBJ2-1; TRBD2 agrees at 10 bases. J was trimmed by 0 bases and V by 5 bases; bases with no gene match: 10. The CDR3 length is 18 residues. CDR1 is LNHDA, CDR2 SQIVND, per germline (reference sequence). CDR3 bases: TGTGCCAGTAGTGGGATACTAGCGGGAAGGAGCTCCTACAATGAGCAGTTCTTC. Its protein is CASSGILAGRSSYNEQFF. The entire variable domain, with the rest obtained from reference TRBV19 and TRBJ2-1, is as follows: DGGITQSPKYLFRKEGQNVTLSCEQNLNHDAMYWYRQDPGQGLRLIYYSQIVNDFQKGDIAEGYSVSREKKESFPLTVTSAQKNPTAFYLCASSGILAGRSSYNEQFFGPGTRLTVL.

This clonotype was recorded many times. J is TRBJ2-7 and V is TRBV4-1, with 16 bases aligning to TRBD2. The CDR3 contains 18 residues. The V and J ends lost 2 bases and 4 bases, in that order; junction bases with no gene match: 8. Germline lookup yields CDR1 MGHRA and CDR2 YSYEKL. CDR3 residues: CASSQPGTSGRAKYEQYF. CDR3 DNA sequence: TGCGCCAGCAGCCAACCCGGGACTAGCGGGAGGGCGAAGTACGAGCAGTACTTC.

There are many counts of this clonotype. The V call is TRBV19, the J call TRBJ2-1, with D possibly TRBD2 on 6 matching bases. V was shortened by 1 base and J by 7 bases, with 11 bases between the two germline ends. Germline CDR1 reads LNHDA; CDR2 reads SQIVND (reference sequence). The CDR3 totals 14 residues. CDR3 protein: CASSIAGGGNEQFF. Written as DNA, the CDR3 is TGTGCCAGTAGTATAGCAGGCGGAGGGAATGAGCAGTTCTTC.

This clonotype was picked up many times. The CDR3 sequence: CASKGTGGGYGYTF. The CDR3 DNA reads as TGTGCCAGCAAGGGGACAGGGGGCGGCTATGGCTACACCTTC. The J gene is TRBJ1-2, the V gene TRBV27, with 12 nucleotides matching TRBD1. V trimming: 7 bases; J trimming: 4 bases; junction bases outside the gene matches: 4. Germline CDR1 reads MNHEY; CDR2 reads SMNVEV (reference sequence). There are 14 residues in the CDR3.

This clonotype appeared a few times. This rearrangement joins TRBV25-1 to TRBJ2-3, with 8 bases identical to TRBD1. The CDR3 spans 15 residues. Germline CDR1 reads MGHDK; CDR2 reads SYGVNS. The V and J ends lost 6 bases and 0 bases, in that order; junction bases with no gene match: 5. CDR3 protein: CASRETGASTDTQYF. As DNA, the CDR3 is TGTGCCAGCAGAGAGACAGGGGCTAGCACAGATACGCAGTATTTT.

This clonotype came up many times. The V call is TRBV28, the J call TRBJ1-2, with TRBD1 identical over 7 bases. The CDR3 consists of 18 residues. The trim removed 1 base at V and 4 bases at J, leaving 15 bases unmatched. The V gene's germline CDR1 is MDHEN and CDR2 SYDVKM. Here the CDR3 DNA reads TGTGCCAGCAGTTTATTGAGGGACAGACTCTTCCGTGGCTATGGCTACACCTTC. It codes for CASSLLRDRLFRGYGYTF.

This rearrangement joins TRBV6-2 or TRBV6-3 to TRBJ2-5; possible D gene TRBD1, 5 bases. The CDR3 is 15 amino acids. CDR1 and CDR2 from the germline V gene are MNHEY and SVGEGT. V lost 5 bases and J 3 bases, leaving 16 bases between the germline ends. The DNA of the CDR3 is TGTGCCAGCAGTCGGAGTCCCAGGGCAAAAGAGACCCAGTACTTC. This gives the protein CASSRSPRAKETQYF.

This chain uses TRBV19 with TRBJ2-2; 8 bases map to TRBD2. The CDR3 totals 16 residues. The V gene's germline CDR1 is LNHDA and CDR2 SQIVND (reference sequence). Trimming removed 1 base from V and 7 bases from J; junction bases left unmatched: 8. The DNA for the CDR3 is TGTGCCAGTAGTATAGGCAGCGGGAGATATGGCGGGGAGCTGTTTTTT. Protein sequence: CASSIGSGRYGGELFF.

This clonotype was found many times. CDR3 region: CASSRIGHTEAFF. The CDR3 region has the DNA TGCGCCAGCAGCCGGATCGGTCACACTGAAGCTTTCTTT. V and J are TRBV5-1 and TRBJ1-1; D not resolved. The CDR3 has 13 amino acids. V gave up 4 bases and J gave up 3 bases, with 10 bases separating them. Germline lookup yields CDR1 SGHRS and CDR2 YFSETQ.

The gene calls are TRBV29-1 and TRBJ2-3; D perhaps matches TRBD2 (5 bases). This CDR3 comprises 15 residues. CDR1 is SQVTM and CDR2 is ANQGSEA in the germline V gene. V dropped 0 bases and J dropped 2 bases, with 12 bases sitting between them. The CDR3 reads CSVEERGWDTDTQYF. The CDR3 bases are TGCAGCGTTGAAGAACGGGGATGGGACACAGATACGCAGTATTTT.

This clonotype was detected many times. The chain joins TRBV10-3 to TRBJ2-7, with TRBD1 matching 7 bases. Germline V gives CDR1 ENHRY, CDR2 SYGVKD. The V segment lost 3 bases and the J segment 5 bases; nucleotides outside the gene matches: 7. This CDR3 spans 14 amino acids. The CDR3 DNA reads as TGTGCCATCAGTGATCAGGGTGACAGGGACGAGCAGTACTTC. Translated, it gives CAISDQGDRDEQYF.

Notes on this clonotype: This may stem from a read error, because a much larger clone lies one nucleotide away. The chain uses TRBV5-1 and TRBJ1-1; 7 nucleotides align to TRBD1. The germline V gene encodes CDR1 SGHRS and CDR2 YFSETQ. This CDR3 is 14 amino acids long. This CDR3 reads CASSIGTVNTKAFF. CDR3 nucleotide sequence: TGCGCCAGCAGCATCGGGACAGTGAACACTAAAGCTTTCTTT.

Turning to this clonotype: A read error may explain this, as a much larger clone is one base away. The chain recombines TRBV20-1 with TRBJ2-7; 7 nucleotides align to TRBD1. Germline lookup yields CDR1 DFQATT and CDR2 SNEGSKA (reference sequence). This CDR3 is 15 amino acids long. The trim removed 3 bases at V and 5 bases at J, leaving 13 bases unmatched. CDR3 residues: CSARDSDRAVHEQYF. In nucleotides, the CDR3 is TGCAGTGCTAGGGATTCTGACAGGGCGGTCCACGAGCAGTACTTC.

This clonotype has at least ten counts. The chain combines TRBV5-1 with TRBJ1-1, with D perhaps TRBD1 (6 bases). Trimming cost V 0 bases and J 7 bases, with 13 bases left between them. The CDR3 sequence is 14 residues long. Germline V gives CDR1 SGHRS, CDR2 YFSETQ. The CDR3 reads CASSLAPGAIEAFF. The CDR3 nucleotides are TGCGCCAGCAGCTTGGCCCCAGGGGCGATTGAAGCTTTCTTT.

The V call is TRBV7-9, the J call TRBJ2-3; perhaps TRBD2 as D (7 bases). The CDR3 is 22 residues long. V was shortened by 2 bases and J by 0 bases, with 30 bases between the two germline ends. Germline CDR1 SEHNR, CDR2 FQNEAQ (reference sequence). DNA of the CDR3: TGTGCCAGCAGCTTAAAGAGGGGGGGGCTTCTAGCGGACAGCCCTAGCACAGATACGCAGTATTTT. Its protein is CASSLKRGGLLADSPSTDTQYF.

The table lists this clonotype with a few counts. The J gene is TRBJ2-5, the V gene TRBV19; possibly TRBD2 for D (6 bases). The ends were cut back, 7 bases at V and 5 bases at J, with 17 bases in the middle. The CDR3 spans 14 residues. The germline V gene encodes CDR1 LNHDA and CDR2 SQIVND (reference sequence). The CDR3 nucleotides read TGTGCCAGTAAACAAGCGGGCGTGTGGGAGACCCAGTACTTC. It yields the protein CASKQAGVWETQYF.

This clonotype has ten or more counts. This chain connects TRBV7-9 to TRBJ2-4; a weak D match, TRBD2 (6 bases). This CDR3 contains 16 residues. With 1 base removed from V and 0 bases from J, the gap between germline ends came to 10 bases. CDR1 SEHNR and CDR2 FQNEAQ come from the germline V gene (reference sequence). CDR3 nucleotide sequence: TGTGCCAGCAGCTTAGTAGTAGCGGTAGCCAAAAACATTCAGTACTTC. Amino acid sequence: CASSLVVAVAKNIQYF.

The chain carries TRBV30 and TRBJ1-1; D unresolved. Germline assignment: CDR1 GTSNPN and CDR2 SVGIG (reference sequence). Deletions cut 0 bases from V and 4 bases from J, with 15 bases between. The CDR3 loop spans 15 amino acids. Here the CDR3 DNA reads TGTGCCTGGAGTGTATCTCGGGTGGGAGTCACTGAAGCTTTCTTT. Amino acids: CAWSVSRVGVTEAFF.

In its sample, this clonotype was seen many times. This chain connects TRBV7-9 to TRBJ2-7, with D perhaps given as TRBD1 or TRBD2 (5 bases each). There are 14 residues in the CDR3. The germline CDR1 and CDR2 sequences are SEHNR and FQNEAQ (reference sequence). The V end lost 5 bases, the J end lost 4 bases, and 15 bases lay between the germline ends. The CDR3 sequence: CASSREFRVYEQYF. The DNA of the CDR3 is TGTGCCAGCAGCCGGGAATTCAGGGTGTACGAGCAGTACTTC.

This clonotype was observed a few times. This may be a read error: a much more frequent sequence differs by one nucleotide. This rearrangement joins TRBV12-3 or TRBV12-4 to TRBJ2-3; 8 bases align to TRBD2. There are 19 residues in the CDR3. CDR3 in amino acids: CASSLARGKRGGSTGTQYF. CDR3 nucleotides: TGTGCCAGCAGTTTAGCAAGGGGGAAACGGGGGGGAAGCACAGGTACGCAGTATTTT.